The 15 T cell receptor beta chains below were found in one sample sequenced in a study of PD-L1 blockade in urothelial cancer. Only in-frame clones appear in the TCRdb table, and some are missing; sequencing was by immunoSEQ multiplex PCR. The data contain about 100,000 clones, roughly nine tenths of them singletons. This specimen consisted of PBMCs, obtained around atezolizumab (anti-PD-L1) treatment. The receptors shown here come from a woman older than 75 with urothelial cancer.

This rearrangement joins TRBV5-1 to TRBJ2-5; 10 nucleotides match TRBD1. The trim removed 4 bases at V and 5 bases at J, leaving 8 bases unmatched. This CDR3 has 15 residues. Germline lookup yields CDR1 SGHRS and CDR2 YFSETQ. This CDR3 reads CASSPSGQGLETQYF. The CDR3 DNA reads as TGCGCCAGCAGCCCCTCGGGACAGGGGTTGGAGACCCAGTACTTC. The entire variable domain, with the rest obtained from reference TRBV5-1 and TRBJ2-5, is as follows: KAGVTQTPRYLIKTRGQQVTLSCSPISGHRSVSWYQQTPGQGLQFLFEYFSETQRNKGNFPGRFSGRQFSNSRSEMNVSTLELGDSALYLCASSPSGQGLETQYFGPGTRLLVL.

In this sample, this clone turned up once. The V gene is TRBV7-2, the J gene TRBJ2-1; TRBD2 matches at 9 bases. Trimming removed 5 bases from V and 6 bases from J; junction bases left unmatched: 8. Germline lookup yields CDR1 SGHTA and CDR2 FQGNSA. The CDR3 totals 15 residues. The CDR3: CASSSSGGIANEQFF. CDR3 in DNA: TGTGCCAGCAGCAGTAGCGGGGGAATAGCCAATGAGCAGTTCTTC.

J is TRBJ2-2 and V is TRBV5-4, with 8 bases matching TRBD1. The CDR3 is 16 residues long. With 3 bases clipped from V and 4 bases from J, the junction kept 8 bases outside the gene matches. Germline assignment: CDR1 SGHNT and CDR2 YYREEE (reference sequence). The CDR3 nucleotides read TGTGCCAGCAGCTCCCTGGACAGGGCGGCCACCGGGGAGCTGTTTTTT. Residues: CASSSLDRAATGELFF.

The genes are TRBV7-8 and TRBJ2-7, with D possibly matching TRBD2 (6 bases). V dropped 6 bases and J dropped 6 bases, with 9 bases sitting between them. The length of the CDR3 is 11 residues. Germline CDR1 reads SGHVS; CDR2 reads FQNEAQ. The CDR3 sequence: CASRSEGEQYF. The CDR3 DNA reads TGTGCCAGCAGATCGGAGGGCGAGCAGTACTTC.

The chain combines TRBV7-2 with TRBJ1-2, with D tentatively TRBD1 (6 bases). The CDR3 has 15 amino acids. The germline V gene has CDR1 SGHTA and CDR2 FQGNSA. Trimming stripped 5 bases from V and 8 bases from J, with 21 bases between. CDR3 nucleotide sequence: TGTGCCAGCAGCCCCGCCAGGGGCGCGGGCGCGGGCTACACCTTC. It specifies CASSPARGAGAGYTF.

The V call is TRBV14, the J call TRBJ2-1; 7 bases are shared with TRBD2. CDR1 and CDR2 (germline): SGHDN, FVKESK. CDR3 length: 13 amino acids. Trimming cost V 4 bases and J 15 bases; bases outside gene matches: 12. The CDR3 loop reads CASSLTSNTSPFF. CDR3 sequence (DNA): TGTGCCAGCAGCCTGACTAGCAACACCTCTCCGTTCTTC.

The V and J genes are TRBV27 and TRBJ1-5; TRBD1 matches 7 bases. Germline assignment: CDR1 MNHEY and CDR2 SMNVEV (reference sequence). Trimming at V came to 6 bases and at J to 4 bases, leaving 9 bases not matched to a gene. CDR3 length equals 15 residues. CDR3 bases: TGTGCCAGCAGCCTAGAGGGGGCGTTTAATCAGCCCCAGCATTTT. Its protein product is CASSLEGAFNQPQHF.

J is TRBJ1-3 and V is TRBV19, with 9 bases matching TRBD1. The CDR3 extends over 17 amino acids. J gave up 1 base and V 6 bases, and 10 bases lay outside the gene matches. In germline, CDR1 is LNHDA, CDR2 SQIVND (reference sequence). CDR3 residues: CASRKGQGRVSGNTIYF. The CDR3 nucleotides read TGTGCCAGTAGAAAGGGACAGGGACGAGTGTCTGGAAACACCATATATTTT. The complete variable domain, with remaining parts taken from reference TRBV19 and TRBJ1-3, reads DGGITQSPKYLFRKEGQNVTLSCEQNLNHDAMYWYRQDPGQGLRLIYYSQIVNDFQKGDIAEGYSVSREKKESFPLTVTSAQKNPTAFYLCASRKGQGRVSGNTIYFGEGSWLTVV.

CDR3 region: CASSLAGGGTDTQYF. The CDR3 DNA reads TGTGCCAGCAGCTTGGCCGGGGGGGGGACAGATACGCAGTATTTT. This chain joins TRBV5-4 and TRBJ2-3, with TRBD2 matching 8 bases. This CDR3 is built from 15 residues. CDR1 and CDR2 (germline): SGHNT, YYREEE (reference sequence). The V gene end was trimmed by 0 bases and the J gene end by 3 bases; junction bases not matched to a gene: 3.

The CDR3 loop reads CASSLVWSGGIGNTEAFF. The CDR3 DNA sequence: TGCGCCAGCAGCTTGGTGTGGTCAGGGGGGATAGGCAACACTGAAGCTTTCTTT. The genes are TRBV5-1 and TRBJ1-1, with 7 bases lining up with TRBD1. In germline, CDR1 is SGHRS, CDR2 YFSETQ. Trimming cost V 0 bases and J 2 bases; bases outside gene matches: 13. There are 18 residues in the CDR3. The entire variable domain, with the rest obtained from reference TRBV5-1 and TRBJ1-1, is as follows: KAGVTQTPRYLIKTRGQQVTLSCSPISGHRSVSWYQQTPGQGLQFLFEYFSETQRNKGNFPGRFSGRQFSNSRSEMNVSTLELGDSALYLCASSLVWSGGIGNTEAFFGQGTRLTVV.

V gene TRBV21-1 combines with J gene TRBJ2-3; the D segment call TRBD2 is taken from the table without a DNA check. TRBV21-1 is flagged as a pseudogene. The CDR3 has 12 amino acids. DNA of the CDR3: TGTGCCAGCAGCAACGCGGGAGGGCCAAAGTATTTT. It specifies CASSNAGGPKYF.

The chain combines TRBV7-9 with TRBJ2-7; D is unresolved. Deletions cut 1 base from V and 2 bases from J, with 12 bases between. The CDR3 runs to 15 residues. Per germline, CDR1 SEHNR and CDR2 FQNEAQ (reference sequence). The CDR3 spells CASSLGLVSAYEQYF. The CDR3 DNA is TGTGCCAGCAGCTTAGGGTTAGTGTCCGCCTACGAGCAGTACTTC.

The J gene is TRBJ1-2, the V gene TRBV11-3; 8 bases map to TRBD1. Germline lookup yields CDR1 SGHNT and CDR2 YENEEA. The CDR3 loop spans 13 amino acids. Trimming at V came to 4 bases and at J to 6 bases, leaving 4 bases not matched to a gene. In nucleotides, the CDR3 is TGTGCCAGCAGCTACGACAGGGGAAATGGCTACACCTTC. Translating it yields CASSYDRGNGYTF. Combining the CDR3 with reference TRBV11-3 and TRBJ1-2 gives the whole variable domain EAGVVQSPRYKIIEKKQPVAFWCNPISGHNTLYWYLQNLGQGPELLIRYENEEAVDDSQLPKDRFSAERLKGVDSTLKIQPAELGDSAVYLCASSYDRGNGYTFGSGTRLTVV.

The chain carries TRBV19 and TRBJ1-2, with TRBD1 matching 7 bases. The germline gives CDR1 LNHDA, CDR2 SQIVND (reference sequence). The CDR3 sequence is 12 residues long. The V segment lost 5 bases and the J segment 6 bases; nucleotides outside the gene matches: 3. CDR3 protein: CASSAQGDGYTF. The CDR3, as DNA: TGTGCCAGTAGTGCCCAGGGGGATGGCTACACCTTC.

This chain connects TRBV30 to TRBJ1-5; 8 nucleotides align to TRBD1. J lost 2 bases, V lost 3 bases, and 0 bases had no gene match. Looked up from germline, CDR1 is GTSNPN and CDR2 is SVGIG (reference sequence). The CDR3 consists of 13 residues. CDR3 loop: CAWRGQGNQPQHF. The CDR3 DNA sequence: TGTGCCTGGAGGGGACAGGGCAATCAGCCCCAGCATTTT. The full variable domain, with the rest looked up from reference TRBV30 and TRBJ1-5, is SQTIHQWPATLVQPVGSPLSLECTVEGTSNPNLYWYRQAAGRGLQLLFYSVGIGQISSEVPQNLSASRPQDRQFILSSKKLLLSDSGFYLCAWRGQGNQPQHFGDGTRLSIL.